This T cell receptor beta chain was sequenced in a study of blood T cells in healthy people across ages. The study, taken as a whole, reports: Reliance upon unsorted PBMCs precluded definitive naive versus antigen-experienced comparison.

With V trimmed by 5 bases and J by 7 bases, 12 bases remained unmatched. Germline V CDR1 and CDR2: SSHAT, FNYEAQ (reference sequence). The CDR3 runs to 15 residues. A remark on this clonotype: Antigen specificity is unknown.

Next came a second PCR, run for about 7 to 11 cycles, which used a sample-barcoded 5' primer along with a J-beta primer mix. Every cDNA was tagged by a template-switch adaptor with 12 random nucleotides. One entry per CDR3 protein, called by TCRdb with MiXCR from the 5' RACE reads. The repertoire includes about 1,400,000 distinct CDR3 sequences, around 55% of them detected once, and approximately 7% sits in the top ten. Sequenced sample: blood. The V gene is TRBV7-7, the J gene TRBJ2-5; 8 bases fit TRBD2. This clonotype was sampled from a man younger than 35 in good health. The CDR3, as DNA: TGTGCCAGCAGCCTCCGGGTAGCGGGGTTTTGGACCCAGTACTTC. It yields the protein CASSLRVAGFWTQYF.